This record concerns one T cell receptor beta chain sequence. Antigen specificity is unknown. Per individual sample, total RNA of at least 5.5 micrograms was extracted. A sample-barcoded 5' primer and a J-beta primer mix were used in a second PCR of roughly 6 to 11 cycles. TCRdb ran MiXCR on the 5' RACE reads and lists one entry per CDR3 protein. This table holds about 780,000 distinct CDR3 sequences, 35% to 50% found once. This sample was taken from a study of blood T cells in healthy people across ages. In the study overall: Through template switching, about one barcoded beta molecule was captured per two T cells, as measured in model experiments. The study, taken as a whole, reports: PBMCs that were unsorted prevented a conclusive naive versus antigen-experienced comparison.

This CDR3 is 15 amino acids long. CDR1 is LNHDA and CDR2 is SQIVND in the germline V gene (reference sequence). The chain employs TRBV19 and TRBJ2-7; D might be TRBD2 (6 bases). With the DNA end fitting TRBJ2-5 better, the J assignment may be wrong. The origin of this receptor is a man older than 75 in good health. The sequenced sample was blood. CDR3 sequence reads: CASSTEAEGSETQYF. CDR3 nucleotides: TGTGCCAGTAGTACCGAAGCGGAGGGATCGGAGACCCAGTACTTC.